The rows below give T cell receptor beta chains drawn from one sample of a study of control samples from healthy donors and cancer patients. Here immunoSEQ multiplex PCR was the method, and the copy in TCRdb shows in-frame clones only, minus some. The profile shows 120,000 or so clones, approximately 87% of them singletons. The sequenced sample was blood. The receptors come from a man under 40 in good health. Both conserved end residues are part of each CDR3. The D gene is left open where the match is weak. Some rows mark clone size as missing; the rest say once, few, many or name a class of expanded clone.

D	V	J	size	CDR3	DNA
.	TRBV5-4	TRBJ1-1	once	CASSLAGEGRNTEAFF	TGTGCCAGCAGCTTGGCCGGAGAAGGGAGGAACACTGAAGCTTTCTTT
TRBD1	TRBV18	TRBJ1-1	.	CASSQDRGVNTEAFF	TGTGCCAGCTCCCAGGACAGGGGGGTGAACACTGAAGCTTTCTTT
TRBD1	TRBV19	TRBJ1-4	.	CASRGTGNNEKLFF	TGTGCCAGTAGGGGGACAGGGAATAATGAAAAACTGTTTTTT
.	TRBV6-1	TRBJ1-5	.	CASSDWVKRANNQPQHF	TGTGCCAGCAGTGATTGGGTTAAGAGGGCTAACAATCAGCCCCAGCATTTT
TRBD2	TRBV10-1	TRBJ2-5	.	CASSDGGDVRETQYF	TGCGCCAGCAGTGACGGGGGGGACGTTCGAGAGACCCAGTACTTC
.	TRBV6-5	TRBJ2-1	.	CASSRAGESNEQFF	TGTGCCAGCAGCAGGGCAGGGGAGAGCAATGAGCAGTTCTTC
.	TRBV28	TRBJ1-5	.	CASSLGRTNQPQHF	TGTGCCAGCAGTTTGGGTCGGACCAATCAGCCCCAGCATTTT
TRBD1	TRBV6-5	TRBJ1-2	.	CASSYRDRGNYGYTF	TGTGCCAGCAGTTACCGCGACAGGGGGAACTATGGCTACACCTTC
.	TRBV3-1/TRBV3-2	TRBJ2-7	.	CASSQADSRYEQYF	TGTGCCAGCAGCCAAGCCGACAGTAGGTACGAGCAGTACTTC
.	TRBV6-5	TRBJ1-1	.	CASRGRNEAFF	TGTGCCAGCAGGGGACGGAATGAAGCTTTCTTT
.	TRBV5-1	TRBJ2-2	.	CASSVTQGFLNTGELFF	TGCGCCAGCAGCGTTACACAGGGATTTCTTAACACCGGGGAGCTGTTTTTT
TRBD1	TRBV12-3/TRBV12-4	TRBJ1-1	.	CASTRQGYTEAFF	TGTGCCAGCACCCGACAGGGGTACACTGAAGCTTTCTTT
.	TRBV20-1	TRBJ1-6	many	CSASGRTGMYSPLHF	TGCAGTGCTAGTGGCCGAACAGGGATGTATTCACCCCTCCACTTT
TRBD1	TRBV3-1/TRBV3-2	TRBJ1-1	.	CASSLGQANTEAFF	TGTGCCAGCAGCCTGGGACAGGCGAACACTGAAGCTTTCTTT
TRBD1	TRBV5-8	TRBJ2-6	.	CASSWQGARSGANVLTF	TGTGCCAGCAGCTGGCAGGGGGCCCGCTCTGGGGCCAACGTCCTGACTTTC
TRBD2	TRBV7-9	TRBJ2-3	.	CASSPPGLAKGTDTQYF	TGTGCCAGCAGCCCTCCGGGACTAGCAAAGGGCACAGATACGCAGTATTTT
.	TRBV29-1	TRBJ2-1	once	CSGGGYTSEQFF	TGCAGCGGGGGGGGCTATACCTCCGAGCAGTTCTTC
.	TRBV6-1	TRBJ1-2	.	CASSENQGGYTF	TGTGCCAGCAGTGAAAATCAGGGGGGCTACACCTTC
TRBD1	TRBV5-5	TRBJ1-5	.	CASSLGGSNQPQHF	TGTGCCAGCAGCTTAGGGGGCAGCAATCAGCCCCAGCATTTT
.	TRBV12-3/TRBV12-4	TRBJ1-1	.	CASSVADSKAFF	TGTGCCAGCAGCGTAGCGGACAGCAAAGCTTTCTTT
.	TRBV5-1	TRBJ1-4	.	CASSVRGAGNEKLFF	TGCGCCAGCAGCGTACGGGGGGCCGGGAATGAAAAACTGTTTTTT
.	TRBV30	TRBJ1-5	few	CAWSDPPQPQHF	TGTGCCTGGAGTGACCCACCCCAGCCCCAGCATTTT
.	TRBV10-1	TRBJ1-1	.	CASSLALNTEAFF	TGCGCCAGCAGCCTGGCCCTGAACACTGAAGCTTTCTTT
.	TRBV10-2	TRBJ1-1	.	CASQVSSETEAFF	TGCGCCTCACAGGTTAGCTCGGAGACTGAAGCTTTCTTT
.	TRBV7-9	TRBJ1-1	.	CASSPSTTEAFF	TGTGCCAGCAGCCCCTCAACCACTGAAGCTTTCTTT
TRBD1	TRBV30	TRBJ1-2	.	CAWTHGQVYGYTF	TGTGCCTGGACCCACGGACAGGTCTATGGCTACACCTTC
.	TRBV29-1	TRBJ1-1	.	CSVVLGTGEAFF	TGCAGCGTTGTCTTGGGGACCGGTGAAGCTTTCTTT
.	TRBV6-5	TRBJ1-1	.	CASSQRGNTEAFF	TGTGCCAGCAGCCAGAGAGGGAACACTGAAGCTTTCTTT
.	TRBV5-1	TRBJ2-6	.	CASSPSSGANVLTF	TGCGCCAGCAGCCCCAGCTCTGGGGCCAACGTCCTGACTTTC
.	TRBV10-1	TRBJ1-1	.	CASSEYNGAEAFF	TGCGCCAGCAGTGAGTATAACGGGGCTGAAGCTTTCTTT
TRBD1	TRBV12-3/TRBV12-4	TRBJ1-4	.	CASRAGGIEKLFF	TGTGCCAGCCGGGCAGGGGGCATTGAAAAACTGTTTTTT
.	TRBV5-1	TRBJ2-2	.	CASSSLGLKTAGELFF	TGCGCCAGCAGCTCCCTGGGACTTAAAACGGCCGGGGAGCTGTTTTTT
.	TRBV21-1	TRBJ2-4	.	CASNPDRGLNIQYF	TGTGCCAGCAACCCTGACAGGGGGCTAAACATTCAGTACTTC
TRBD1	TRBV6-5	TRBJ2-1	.	CATTPGTGLYNEQFF	TGTGCCACTACGCCCGGGACAGGTCTCTACAATGAGCAGTTCTTC
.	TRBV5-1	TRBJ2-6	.	CASSLSVGRAGANVLTF	TGCGCCAGCAGCTTGTCTGTGGGCAGAGCTGGGGCCAACGTCCTGACTTTC
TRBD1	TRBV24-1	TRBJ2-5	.	CATSDPGQGGETQYF	TGTGCCACCAGTGATCCGGGACAGGGTGGAGAGACCCAGTACTTC
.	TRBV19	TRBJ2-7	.	CASSIVPGTYEQYF	TGTGCCAGTAGTATAGTTCCGGGCACCTACGAGCAGTACTTC
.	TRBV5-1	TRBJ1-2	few	CASSGTLGGYTF	TGCGCCAGCAGCGGGACTCTTGGAGGCTACACCTTC
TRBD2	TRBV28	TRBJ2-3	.	CASGVSGGLTDTQYF	TGTGCCAGTGGAGTTAGCGGGGGCCTCACAGATACGCAGTATTTT
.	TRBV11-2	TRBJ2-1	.	CASSLTDVRNEQFF	TGTGCCAGCAGCTTAACGGACGTTCGCAATGAGCAGTTCTTC
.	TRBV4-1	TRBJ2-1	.	CASSQDPIVLFSYNEQFF	TGCGCCAGCAGCCAAGATCCGATCGTTCTCTTCTCCTACAATGAGCAGTTCTTC
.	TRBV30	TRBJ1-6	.	CAWSSQGPRNSPLHF	TGTGCCTGGAGTTCACAGGGTCCGCGAAATTCACCCCTCCACTTT
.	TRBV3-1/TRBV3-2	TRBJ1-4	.	CASSHRSGSSNEKLFF	TGTGCCAGCAGCCACCGGTCCGGGTCCTCGAATGAAAAACTGTTTTTT
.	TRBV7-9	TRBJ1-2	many	CASSLRNYEANYGYTF	TGTGCCAGCAGCTTAAGGAACTACGAGGCCAACTATGGCTACACCTTC
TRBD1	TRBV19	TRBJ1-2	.	CASSLDRAGYTF	TGTGCCAGTAGCCTCGACAGGGCTGGCTACACCTTC
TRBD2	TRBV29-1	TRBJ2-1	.	CSVQAGVVNEQFF	TGCAGCGTTCAGGCGGGGGTGGTCAATGAGCAGTTCTTC
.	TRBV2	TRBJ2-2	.	CASSKGIAGELFF	TGTGCCAGCAGTAAGGGGATCGCCGGGGAGCTGTTTTTT
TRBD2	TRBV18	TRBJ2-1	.	CASSLLAGADGGEQFF	TGTGCCAGCTCCCTACTAGCGGGGGCCGATGGAGGGGAGCAGTTCTTC
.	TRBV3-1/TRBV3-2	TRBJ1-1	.	CASSPAGGGNTEAFF	TGTGCCAGCAGCCCCGCCGGGGGGGGCAACACTGAAGCTTTCTTT
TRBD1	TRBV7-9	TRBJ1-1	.	CASSLFRGRDRNTEAFF	TGTGCCAGCAGCTTATTTCGCGGCAGGGACAGGAACACTGAAGCTTTCTTT
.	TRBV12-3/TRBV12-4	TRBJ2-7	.	CASSRGAYEQYF	TGTGCCAGCAGCCGCGGCGCCTACGAGCAGTACTTC
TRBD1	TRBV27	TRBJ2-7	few	CASSFGDRTYEQYF	TGTGCCAGCAGTTTCGGGGACAGAACCTACGAGCAGTACTTC
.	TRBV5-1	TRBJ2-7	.	CASSPGHAIPYEQYF	TGCGCCAGCAGCCCCGGACACGCAATCCCCTACGAGCAGTACTTC
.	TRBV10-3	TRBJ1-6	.	CAISDVGNSPLHF	TGTGCCATCAGTGATGTGGGTAATTCACCCCTCCACTTT
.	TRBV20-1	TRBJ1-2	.	CSASEGNMGATYGYTF	TGCAGTGCTAGTGAGGGCAACATGGGGGCCACTTATGGCTACACCTTC
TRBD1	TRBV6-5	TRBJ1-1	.	CASSYSTGGVTEAFF	TGTGCCAGCAGTTACTCGACAGGGGGGGTCACTGAAGCTTTCTTT
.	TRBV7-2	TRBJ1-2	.	CAGDPGQLGAHYGYTF	TGTGCCGGAGATCCGGGACAACTCGGGGCGCACTATGGCTACACCTTC